The 26 T cell receptor beta chains below all came from one sample that was sequenced in a study of CD8+ T cells in alopecia areata. Once RNA had been extracted, it was reverse transcribed into cDNA to act as the sequencing template. Using immunoSEQ multiplex PCR, the repertoire was profiled, and TCRdb retains in-frame clones only, with some absent. The sample has approximately 220,000 clones; around two fifths are singletons. As to treatment: oral pan-JAK inhibitor, 5-10 mg twice daily. This specimen was CD4+ T cells sorted from blood, taken at approximately week 30, from a patient treated with tofacitinib. Receptor source: a human donor with alopecia areata.

This chain joins TRBV25-1 and TRBJ2-6; D possibly corresponds to TRBD1 (5 bases). CDR1 MGHDK and CDR2 SYGVNS come from the germline V gene. Between the trimmed V and J ends, which lost 4 bases and 1 base, there was a span of 8 bases. The CDR3 contains 15 residues. In DNA, the CDR3 is TGTGCCAGCAGTGTGGCAGGGTCTGGGGCCAACGTCCTGACTTTC. Translating gives CASSVAGSGANVLTF.

The rearrangement uses TRBV30 and TRBJ2-5, with D possibly TRBD1 on 5 matching bases. The CDR3 totals 14 residues. Per germline, CDR1 GTSNPN and CDR2 SVGIG (reference sequence). V was shortened by 0 bases and J by 5 bases, with 13 bases between the two germline ends. The CDR3 bases are TGTGCCTGGAGTGTAGGGGTAAAAGGGGAGACCCAGTACTTC. Translation: CAWSVGVKGETQYF.

The sample holds a few counts of this clone. The rearrangement joins TRBV29-1 to TRBJ1-1, with 8 bases fitting TRBD1. Germline assignment: CDR1 SQVTM and CDR2 ANQGSEA. Losses at the gene ends were 7 bases for V and 1 base for J; bases not matched to a gene: 5. This CDR3 is built from 13 residues. CDR3 residues: CSGRDRGNTEAFF. The CDR3 DNA is TGCAGCGGAAGAGACAGGGGGAACACTGAAGCTTTCTTT.

V is TRBV7-2 and J is TRBJ2-2; 7 nucleotides agree with TRBD2. Germline V gives CDR1 SGHTA, CDR2 FQGNSA. The CDR3 is made up of 16 amino acids. Losses at the gene ends were 2 bases for V and 4 bases for J; bases not matched to a gene: 7. CDR3 DNA sequence: TGTGCCAGCAGCTTACGTGAGCGGGGATCCACCGGGGAGCTGTTTTTT. The encoded protein is CASSLRERGSTGELFF.

This chain uses TRBV18 with TRBJ2-7, with TRBD2 identical over 7 bases. The CDR3 is 16 amino acids. Trimming cost V 5 bases and J 0 bases; bases outside gene matches: 10. Germline V CDR1 and CDR2: KGHSH, LQKENI. CDR3 bases: TGTGCCAGCTCATCTGATAGCGGGCGAAGCTCCTACGAGCAGTACTTC. Translated: CASSSDSGRSSYEQYF.

The chain has TRBV18 and TRBJ2-6, with 9 positions matching TRBD1. The CDR3 consists of 17 residues. The V gene's germline CDR1 is KGHSH and CDR2 LQKENI. The ends lost 2 bases at V and 0 bases at J; junction bases unmatched: 2. The CDR3 region has the DNA TGTGCCAGCTCACCAGACAGGGGGGCCTCTGGGGCCAACGTCCTGACTTTC. Translation: CASSPDRGASGANVLTF.

The rearrangement links TRBV29-1 to TRBJ2-1; TRBD1 matches 11 bases. V trimming: 7 bases; J trimming: 4 bases; junction bases outside the gene matches: 12. The CDR3 extends over 16 amino acids. Germline-derived CDR1 and CDR2 are SQVTM and ANQGSEA. CDR3 protein: CSANRGTGGVYNEQFF. DNA for the CDR3: TGCAGCGCAAACCGAGGGACAGGGGGGGTTTACAATGAGCAGTTCTTC.

Note on this clone: A much larger clone differs from this one at a single base, so this may be a read error. The chain uses TRBV11-2 and TRBJ2-3; D is uncertain. Germline lookup yields CDR1 SGHAT and CDR2 FQNNGV. With 5 bases removed from V and 2 bases from J, the gap between germline ends came to 2 bases. There are 11 residues in the CDR3. CDR3 region: CASSHTDTQYF. The CDR3 nucleotides are TGTGCCAGCAGCCACACAGATACGCAGTATTTT.

V and J are TRBV5-1 and TRBJ1-5; possibly TRBD1 for D (5 bases). The CDR3 runs 15 residues. V was clipped by 2 bases and J by 3 bases, with 12 bases between them. Per germline, CDR1 SGHRS and CDR2 YFSETQ. Here the CDR3 DNA reads TGCGCCAGCAGCTTTGGGGCAGGGACCAATCAGCCCCAGCATTTT. It yields the protein CASSFGAGTNQPQHF.

This clone was counted a few times. The V call is TRBV5-1, the J call TRBJ1-2; tentative D call: TRBD1 (5 bases). CDR1 SGHRS and CDR2 YFSETQ come from the germline V gene. V lost 1 base and J lost 0, with 10 bases in between. This CDR3 region has 15 residues. The CDR3 nucleotides are TGCGCCAGCAGCTTGCAGGGACGGACTAACTATGGCTACACCTTC. This gives the protein CASSLQGRTNYGYTF.

The rearrangement links TRBV7-3 to TRBJ2-6; TRBD2 matches at 10 bases. Germline V gives CDR1 SGHTA, CDR2 FQGTGA. With 5 bases clipped from V and 4 bases from J, the junction kept 14 bases outside the gene matches. The CDR3 is 19 amino acids. In DNA form, the CDR3 reads TGTGCCAGCAGCCAAAAAAGCCTAGCGGGAGTCGCAGGGGCCAACGTCCTGACTTTC. Translation gives CASSQKSLAGVAGANVLTF.

The V call is TRBV14, the J call TRBJ2-3; a weak D match, TRBD2 (5 bases). Germline-derived CDR1 and CDR2 are SGHDN and FVKESK. Trimming took off 0 bases at V and 1 base at J, with 17 bases between the two ends. CDR3 length: 18 amino acids. CDR3 amino acids: CASSQDSAAVWGTDTQYF. CDR3 coding DNA: TGTGCCAGCAGCCAAGACTCCGCAGCGGTGTGGGGCACAGATACGCAGTATTTT. Full variable domain (outside the CDR3, taken from reference TRBV14 and TRBJ2-3): EAGVTQFPSHSVIEKGQTVTLRCDPISGHDNLYWYRRVMGKEIKFLLHFVKESKQDESGMPNNRFLAERTGGTYSTLKVQPAELEDSGVYFCASSQDSAAVWGTDTQYFGPGTRLTVL.

This clone showed up just a few times. This chain links TRBV7-2 with TRBJ2-3; TRBD2 is a possible D gene (7 bases). V lost 4 bases and J lost 2, with 19 bases in between. The CDR3 spans 17 residues. Germline V gene data show CDR1 as SGHTA and CDR2 as FQGNSA. The CDR3 region is CASSSLRGARYTDTQYF. CDR3 coding DNA: TGTGCCAGCAGCTCCCTACGGGGGGCCCGATACACAGATACGCAGTATTTT.

The chain uses TRBV6-5 and TRBJ1-5; no firm D call. The CDR3 covers 13 residues. The germline gives CDR1 MNHEY, CDR2 SVGAGI. The V end lost 4 bases, the J end lost 8 bases, and 12 bases lay between the germline ends. The DNA for the CDR3 is TGTGCCAGCAGTTTTAAGGCCTTGGAGCCCCAGCATTTT. Translating it yields CASSFKALEPQHF.

In this sample, this clone turned up a few times. J is TRBJ2-5 and V is TRBV30; D uncertain. TRBJ2-7 matches the DNA end more closely, so the J call is doubtful. Germline V gives CDR1 GTSNPN, CDR2 SVGIG (reference sequence). The length of the CDR3 is 15 residues. CDR3 coding DNA: TGTGCCTGGAGTGTACTGGAGACGGCCCACTACGAGCAGTACTTC. It encodes CAWSVLETAHYEQYF.

V and J are TRBV7-2 and TRBJ1-1, with unresolved D. Germline V lookup: CDR1 SGHTA, CDR2 FQGNSA. Trimming removed 2 bases at V and 8 bases at J, with 21 bases between. This CDR3 spans 16 amino acids. CDR3: CASSLSLGPPGGEAFF. CDR3 in DNA: TGTGCCAGCAGCTTATCTTTAGGGCCCCCGGGAGGAGAAGCTTTCTTT.

This clone was counted between two and nine times. The chain combines TRBV18 with TRBJ1-1, with a weak D call TRBD1 (5 bases). In germline, CDR1 is KGHSH, CDR2 LQKENI. V lost 3 bases, J lost 6 bases, and 14 bases lay in between. The CDR3 covers 14 residues. CDR3 nucleotide sequence: TGTGCCAGCTCACCCGGGGGACCGAGGGCTGAAGCTTTCTTT. This translates into CASSPGGPRAEAFF.

This clone appeared a few times. The chain links TRBV7-9 to TRBJ2-1; D possibly corresponds to TRBD2 (5 bases). CDR3 length equals 17 residues. V was trimmed by 5 bases and J by 3 bases, leaving 20 bases between them. CDR1 is SEHNR and CDR2 is FQNEAQ in the germline V gene (reference sequence). The chain's CDR3 is CASSPTRGGPIYNEQFF. CDR3 nucleotides: TGTGCCAGCAGCCCCACACGTGGCGGGCCGATCTACAATGAGCAGTTCTTC.

The chain has TRBV7-2 and TRBJ1-2; 7 bases are shared with TRBD1. After removal of 5 bases from V and 4 bases from J, the junction contained 4 bases not matched to a gene. Germline CDR1 is SGHTA and CDR2 is FQGNSA. The CDR3 has 13 residues. This chain's CDR3 is CASSLGQLYGYTF. In DNA, the CDR3 is TGTGCCAGCAGCCTGGGACAGCTCTATGGCTACACCTTC.

V and J are TRBV5-1 and TRBJ1-5, with D possibly TRBD1 on 5 matching bases. V lost 0 bases and J 1 base, leaving 8 bases between the germline ends. The CDR3 totals 15 residues. The V gene's germline CDR1 is SGHRS and CDR2 YFSETQ. CDR3 sequence: CASSLAAGSNQPQHF. DNA for the CDR3: TGCGCCAGCAGCTTGGCGGCAGGGAGCAATCAGCCCCAGCATTTT.

This clone showed up just a few times. The chain has TRBV5-1 and TRBJ2-5, with a tentative D call TRBD1 (5 bases). CDR3 length: 15 amino acids. The germline V gene encodes CDR1 SGHRS and CDR2 YFSETQ. With 0 bases removed from V and 2 bases from J, the gap between germline ends came to 11 bases. The CDR3 here is CASSLGQTEQETQYF. The DNA for the CDR3 is TGCGCCAGCAGCTTGGGACAGACCGAGCAAGAGACCCAGTACTTC.

The CDR3 DNA reads as TGTGCCAGCAGTGGGAACTCCTACGAGCAGTACTTC. Translated: CASSGNSYEQYF. The chain uses TRBV25-1 and TRBJ2-7, with D unclear. V was trimmed by 4 bases and J by 0 bases, leaving 4 bases between them. Germline V gene sequence: CDR1 MGHDK, CDR2 SYGVNS. The CDR3 covers 12 residues.

The V and J genes are TRBV5-6 and TRBJ2-1; no definite D call. V was pared by 0 bases and J by 1 base, with 5 bases between. The germline CDR1 and CDR2 sequences are SGHDT and YYEEEE. The CDR3 has 14 residues. CDR3 DNA: TGTGCCAGCAGCTTGGGAAGTTCCTACAATGAGCAGTTCTTC. Amino acids: CASSLGSSYNEQFF.

There are a few counts of this clone. V usage is TRBV29-1 and J usage is TRBJ1-1; weak D call: TRBD1 (5 bases). Germline CDR1 SQVTM, CDR2 ANQGSEA. CDR3 length: 12 amino acids. The V gene lost 7 bases and the J gene lost 0 bases, with 9 bases spanning the gap. The CDR3 region has the DNA TGCAGCGCGGGACGGCTGAACACTGAAGCTTTCTTT. This encodes CSAGRLNTEAFF.

This clone turned up a few times. The CDR3 DNA follows: TGTGCCTGGAGGGACCCCTCGGGGCGGGTCACTGAAGCTTTCTTT. Translating gives CAWRDPSGRVTEAFF. V is TRBV30 and J is TRBJ1-1, with D possibly matching TRBD1 (5 bases). This CDR3 is built from 15 residues. Germline-derived CDR1 and CDR2 are GTSNPN and SVGIG (reference sequence). V was clipped by 3 bases and J by 4 bases, with 18 bases between them.

This clone was counted between two and nine times. The CDR3: CSVPSAGSNQPQHF. The CDR3 DNA sequence: TGCAGCGTTCCCTCCGCAGGGAGCAATCAGCCCCAGCATTTT. The chain uses TRBV29-1 and TRBJ1-5, with D tentatively TRBD1 (5 bases). Deletions cut 5 bases from V and 1 base from J, with 12 bases between. The CDR3 has 14 residues. The V gene's germline CDR1 is SQVTM and CDR2 ANQGSEA.